Sequencing of this T cell receptor beta chain was carried out in a study of shared clonotypes between healthy human individuals. The wider study: CD8 memory received one plate per donor, CD8 naive two, CD4 memory three and CD4 naive three. Study results and caveats: Sharing across several donors was seen in 4.5% to 5.5% of naive CD4 clonotypes.

From germline, CDR1 is LNHNV and CDR2 YYDKDF (reference sequence). The CDR3 runs to 14 residues. V was trimmed by 7 bases and J by 0 bases, leaving 13 bases between them. The method was immunoSEQ multiplex PCR; TCRdb's version includes in-frame clones alone and lacks a portion of them. The sample carries 190,000 or so clones, approximately 61% recorded once. For this clone: As yet, its antigen is unknown.

J is TRBJ2-7 and V is TRBV15; D is uncertain. This TCR derives from a young man in good health. Sequencing input: memory CD4+ T cells sorted from blood. As for subset: CD45RA-negative fraction. The CDR3 reads CATTVEVGSYEQYF. The CDR3 DNA reads TGTGCCACCACCGTAGAGGTTGGCTCCTACGAGCAGTACTTC.